The rows below give T cell receptor beta chains drawn from one sample of a study of vaccination and CD4 T cells after COVID-19. A single record per CDR3 protein comes from TCRdb applying MiXCR to the PCR reads. The table includes about 16,000 distinct CDR3 sequences, around 55% detected once. Antigen specificity for these receptors is unknown. The starting material was CD4+ T cells from blood, cultured in vitro, obtained about 7 months after SARS-CoV-2 vaccination. The receptor set was obtained from a human donor who had recovered from COVID-19. Both conserved end residues are part of each CDR3. D genes are given only for firm matches. A row's size may be missing; if present it is once, few, many or a size class.

abundance: -
d_gene: -
j_gene: TRBJ2-7
v_gene: TRBV7-2
CDR3nt: TGTGCCAGCAGCTCCCCGACTAACGCCTACGAGCAGTACTTC
CDR3aa: CASSSPTNAYEQYF

abundance: medium-sized
d_gene: -
j_gene: TRBJ1-1
v_gene: TRBV24-1
CDR3nt: TGTGCCACCTCACATCAGGCGAACACTGAAGCTTTCTTT
CDR3aa: CATSHQANTEAFF

abundance: -
d_gene: TRBD1
j_gene: TRBJ1-6
v_gene: TRBV6-1
CDR3nt: TGTGCCAGCTACCGATACCCTACCGGGACAGGGAATTCACCCCTCCACTTT
CDR3aa: CASYRYPTGTGNSPLHF

abundance: -
d_gene: TRBD2
j_gene: TRBJ2-1
v_gene: TRBV7-3
CDR3nt: TGTGCCAGCAGCTTATTAGGCGGGAGCTCCTACAATGAGCAGTTCTTC
CDR3aa: CASSLLGGSSYNEQFF

abundance: -
d_gene: TRBD2
j_gene: TRBJ2-3
v_gene: TRBV6-5
CDR3nt: TGTGCCAGCAGTTTCGGACTAGCGGGGGGGCGAGATACGCAGTATTTT
CDR3aa: CASSFGLAGGRDTQYF

abundance: -
d_gene: TRBD1
j_gene: TRBJ1-5
v_gene: TRBV7-8
CDR3nt: TGTGTCAGCAGCAGGGGGAATCAGCCCCAGCATTTT
CDR3aa: CVSSRGNQPQHF

abundance: few
d_gene: TRBD2
j_gene: TRBJ2-7
v_gene: TRBV6-1
CDR3nt: TGTGCCAGCATTCGACGAGAGGCGGGAGTAGGCGAGCAGTACTTC
CDR3aa: CASIRREAGVGEQYF

abundance: few
d_gene: -
j_gene: TRBJ2-7
v_gene: TRBV11-2
CDR3nt: TGTGCCAGCAGCTTAGTGGGGGGAGGCTACGAGCAGTACTTC
CDR3aa: CASSLVGGGYEQYF

abundance: -
d_gene: -
j_gene: TRBJ2-3
v_gene: TRBV10-3
CDR3nt: TGTGCCCATCGGGCCGATAGCACAGATACGCGGTATTTT
CDR3aa: CAHRADSTDTRYF

abundance: few
d_gene: -
j_gene: TRBJ1-2
v_gene: TRBV28
CDR3nt: TGTGCCAGCAGTTCTGGCCCCCGGGGCTACACCTTC
CDR3aa: CASSSGPRGYTF

abundance: -
d_gene: TRBD1
j_gene: TRBJ1-1
v_gene: TRBV7-2
CDR3nt: TGTGCCAGCAGCAGGGCCGCAGGGGGTCGTACTGAAGCTTTCTTT
CDR3aa: CASSRAAGGRTEAFF

abundance: -
d_gene: TRBD1
j_gene: TRBJ1-2
v_gene: TRBV6-5
CDR3nt: TGTGCCAGCAGTTACTCCCCTGGGACAGGGGGCAATGGCTACACCTTC
CDR3aa: CASSYSPGTGGNGYTF

abundance: -
d_gene: TRBD1
j_gene: TRBJ2-5
v_gene: TRBV7-2
CDR3nt: TGTGCCAGCAGCGAGAGGACAGGGAGAGAGACCCAGTACTTC
CDR3aa: CASSERTGRETQYF

abundance: few
d_gene: -
j_gene: TRBJ2-5
v_gene: TRBV7-2
CDR3nt: TGTGCCAGCAGCTTAGTGTCTCAAGAGACCCAGTACTTC
CDR3aa: CASSLVSQETQYF

abundance: -
d_gene: -
j_gene: TRBJ2-1
v_gene: TRBV20-1
CDR3nt: -
CDR3aa: CSARGALYEQYFGPGGRRNEQFF

abundance: -
d_gene: TRBD1
j_gene: TRBJ2-5
v_gene: TRBV7-9
CDR3nt: TGTGCCAGCAGCTTAAGGGGGCCTGTCGAAGAGACCCAGTACTTC
CDR3aa: CASSLRGPVEETQYF

abundance: -
d_gene: -
j_gene: TRBJ2-3
v_gene: TRBV6-5
CDR3nt: TGTGCCAGCAGTTACGGGCAGGACACAGATACGCAGTATTTT
CDR3aa: CASSYGQDTDTQYF

abundance: -
d_gene: -
j_gene: TRBJ2-7
v_gene: TRBV20-1
CDR3nt: TGCAGTGCTAGCAGGAGCTACGAGCAGTACTTC
CDR3aa: CSASRSYEQYF

abundance: once
d_gene: TRBD1
j_gene: TRBJ2-7
v_gene: TRBV7-2
CDR3nt: TGTGCCAGCAGCAGACGGGACAGTGAGCAGTACTTC
CDR3aa: CASSRRDSEQYF

abundance: -
d_gene: TRBD1
j_gene: TRBJ2-3
v_gene: TRBV19
CDR3nt: TGTGCCAGTAGTATGGGACAGAAGGATACGCAGTATTTT
CDR3aa: CASSMGQKDTQYF

abundance: few
d_gene: -
j_gene: TRBJ1-6
v_gene: TRBV27
CDR3nt: TGTGCCAGCAGTTTCGGACGGGCAGATTCACCCCTCCACTTT
CDR3aa: CASSFGRADSPLHF

abundance: -
d_gene: TRBD2
j_gene: TRBJ2-3
v_gene: TRBV7-3
CDR3nt: TGTGCCAGCAGCTTGCAGACTAGCGGCACAGATACGCAGTATTTT
CDR3aa: CASSLQTSGTDTQYF

abundance: medium-sized
d_gene: -
j_gene: TRBJ1-6
v_gene: TRBV7-3
CDR3nt: TGTGCCAGCAGCTTAAGAGGGGGAGGTTCACCCCTCCACTTT
CDR3aa: CASSLRGGGSPLHF

abundance: -
d_gene: TRBD2
j_gene: TRBJ2-7
v_gene: TRBV28
CDR3nt: TGTGCCAGCGATCGGCGGACTAGCGGACCCTACGAGCAGTACTTC
CDR3aa: CASDRRTSGPYEQYF

abundance: few
d_gene: -
j_gene: TRBJ1-6
v_gene: TRBV6-5
CDR3nt: TGTGCCAGCAGTTCCGCAGATGGGTCACCCCTCCACTTT
CDR3aa: CASSSADGSPLHF

abundance: -
d_gene: -
j_gene: TRBJ2-5
v_gene: TRBV24-1
CDR3nt: TGTGCCACCAGTGAGTCAGAGACCCAGTACTTC
CDR3aa: CATSESETQYF

abundance: -
d_gene: -
j_gene: TRBJ2-5
v_gene: TRBV11-1
CDR3nt: TGTGCCAGCAGCTTAAACAGGGAGACCCAGTACTTC
CDR3aa: CASSLNRETQYF

abundance: -
d_gene: TRBD2
j_gene: TRBJ2-7
v_gene: TRBV11-3
CDR3nt: TGTGCCAGCAGCTCCGGACTAGCTCGTGAGCAGTACTTC
CDR3aa: CASSSGLAREQYF

abundance: -
d_gene: -
j_gene: TRBJ2-3
v_gene: TRBV7-2
CDR3nt: TGTGCCAGCAGCTTAGACCACCAAACAGATACGCAGTATTTT
CDR3aa: CASSLDHQTDTQYF

abundance: -
d_gene: -
j_gene: TRBJ2-3
v_gene: TRBV7-2
CDR3nt: TGTGCCAGCAGCTTATCCCCAGATACGCAGTATTTT
CDR3aa: CASSLSPDTQYF

abundance: -
d_gene: -
j_gene: TRBJ1-2
v_gene: TRBV19
CDR3nt: TGTGCCAGTAGTATCGTACAGAACTATGGCTACACCTTC
CDR3aa: CASSIVQNYGYTF

abundance: -
d_gene: TRBD1
j_gene: TRBJ2-3
v_gene: TRBV20-1
CDR3nt: TGCAGTGCTATGGACAGGGGGAGGGCAGATACGCAGTATTTT
CDR3aa: CSAMDRGRADTQYF

abundance: -
d_gene: -
j_gene: TRBJ1-1
v_gene: TRBV7-2
CDR3nt: TGTGCCAGCAGCTTAGTAAGGGTAAATGGGTTCACTGAAGCTTTCTTT
CDR3aa: CASSLVRVNGFTEAFF

abundance: -
d_gene: TRBD2
j_gene: TRBJ2-1
v_gene: TRBV7-6
CDR3nt: TGTGCCAGCAGCCAAGAGGGACTAGTAAATTACAATGAGCAGTTCTTC
CDR3aa: CASSQEGLVNYNEQFF

abundance: -
d_gene: TRBD2
j_gene: TRBJ2-5
v_gene: TRBV19
CDR3nt: TGTGCCAGTAGATCTCTTAGCGGGGGCCAAGAGACCCAGTACTTC
CDR3aa: CASRSLSGGQETQYF

abundance: -
d_gene: -
j_gene: TRBJ2-2
v_gene: TRBV20-1
CDR3nt: TGCAGTGCTAGGGTCCCGGGTCGCACCGGGGAGCTGTTTTTT
CDR3aa: CSARVPGRTGELFF

abundance: -
d_gene: -
j_gene: TRBJ1-2
v_gene: TRBV20-1
CDR3nt: TGCAGTGCTAGAGACACGGGCAGGGACGGTTATGGCTACACCTTC
CDR3aa: CSARDTGRDGYGYTF

abundance: -
d_gene: -
j_gene: TRBJ2-7
v_gene: TRBV19
CDR3nt: TGTGCCAGTAGCCACCCTGGGGAGGGGGCCTACGAGCAGTACTTC
CDR3aa: CASSHPGEGAYEQYF

abundance: few
d_gene: -
j_gene: TRBJ2-7
v_gene: TRBV7-2
CDR3nt: TGTGCCAGCAGCGTAGAACTAGCTTCCCACGAGCAGTACTTC
CDR3aa: CASSVELASHEQYF

abundance: -
d_gene: TRBD2
j_gene: TRBJ2-1
v_gene: TRBV19
CDR3nt: TGTGCCAGTAGTAAGCGGACTAGCGGGACAGAATACAATGAGCAGTTCTTC
CDR3aa: CASSKRTSGTEYNEQFF

abundance: -
d_gene: -
j_gene: TRBJ2-7
v_gene: TRBV7-8
CDR3nt: TGTGCCAGCAGCTTAGTTGTGTCCTACGAGCAGTACTTC
CDR3aa: CASSLVVSYEQYF

abundance: few
d_gene: -
j_gene: TRBJ2-3
v_gene: TRBV7-3
CDR3nt: TGTGCCAGCAGCAAACTTGGACAGACCACAGATACGCAGTATTTT
CDR3aa: CASSKLGQTTDTQYF

abundance: -
d_gene: TRBD2
j_gene: TRBJ2-5
v_gene: TRBV5-1
CDR3nt: TGCGCCAGCAGCTTGGGATTTGTCGGGGGGGCCACCGAGACCCAGTACTTC
CDR3aa: CASSLGFVGGATETQYF

abundance: -
d_gene: TRBD1
j_gene: TRBJ1-5
v_gene: TRBV5-5
CDR3nt: TGTGCCAGCAGCTTGGTGGGACAGGGTAGAGGTCAGCCCCAGCATTTT
CDR3aa: CASSLVGQGRGQPQHF

abundance: once
d_gene: -
j_gene: TRBJ2-7
v_gene: TRBV28
CDR3nt: TGTGCCAGCAGTTTATTGGCACCTTCCTACGAGCAGTACTTC
CDR3aa: CASSLLAPSYEQYF

abundance: few
d_gene: -
j_gene: TRBJ2-7
v_gene: TRBV7-9
CDR3nt: TGTGCCAGCAGCTTAACGTCTGGATACTACGAGCAGTACTTC
CDR3aa: CASSLTSGYYEQYF

abundance: -
d_gene: TRBD1
j_gene: TRBJ1-1
v_gene: TRBV7-2
CDR3nt: TGTGCCAGCAGGTTGGGGACAGGGGGATGGAGCACTGAAGCTTTCTTT
CDR3aa: CASRLGTGGWSTEAFF

abundance: few
d_gene: -
j_gene: TRBJ1-6
v_gene: TRBV20-1
CDR3nt: TGCAGTGCTAGAACCTCGCCGTCCTATAATTCACCCCTCCACTTT
CDR3aa: CSARTSPSYNSPLHF

abundance: -
d_gene: -
j_gene: TRBJ1-2
v_gene: TRBV12-3/TRBV12-4
CDR3nt: TGTGCCAGCAACGAATTCGAGGGGTCCGGCTACACCTTC
CDR3aa: CASNEFEGSGYTF

abundance: -
d_gene: -
j_gene: TRBJ1-1
v_gene: TRBV4-1
CDR3nt: TGCGCCAGCTTACCAGGGGCGGGATTGAACACTGAAGCTTTCTTT
CDR3aa: CASLPGAGLNTEAFF

abundance: once
d_gene: -
j_gene: TRBJ1-2
v_gene: TRBV7-2
CDR3nt: TGTGCCAGCAGCTTAGTTACCGTAGACTATGGCTACACCTTC
CDR3aa: CASSLVTVDYGYTF

abundance: few
d_gene: -
j_gene: TRBJ2-7
v_gene: TRBV7-2
CDR3nt: TGTGCCAGCAGCCCGGGTTTAACGAAAGTCGGCTACGAGCAGTACTTC
CDR3aa: CASSPGLTKVGYEQYF

abundance: -
d_gene: -
j_gene: TRBJ2-1
v_gene: TRBV15
CDR3nt: TGTGCCACCAGCAGAGATCAAGAGGGAAATGAGCAGTTCTTC
CDR3aa: CATSRDQEGNEQFF